This passage covers 20 T cell receptor beta chains from one sample sequenced in a study of cytomegalovirus exposure and HLA in healthy donors. With 60 Vbeta and 13 Jbeta primers, the PCR was carried out. Method: immunoSEQ multiplex PCR; TCRdb's copy keeps in-frame clones and lacks some. The sample records 95,000 to 100,000 clones, 85% to 90% being singletons. Sequences were obtained from PBMCs. The receptor source for this set is a man in his thirties or forties in good health and CMV-seronegative.

This clone appeared once. The chain has TRBV5-1 and TRBJ1-2; D ambiguous. Trimming took 4 bases from V and 5 from J, leaving 24 bases between them. CDR3 length: 17 residues. CDR1 and CDR2 from the germline V gene are SGHRS and YFSETQ. The CDR3 nucleotides read TGCGCCAGCAGCCGAGGCTCGGCAGCCCCCGTTCTATATGGCTACACCTTC. Translated, it gives CASSRGSAAPVLYGYTF.

As DNA, the CDR3 is TGTGCCAGCACCAGCGGGACCCTGGAGGTAGAGACCCAGTACTTC. Amino acid sequence: CASTSGTLEVETQYF. The chain links TRBV6-6 to TRBJ2-5, with TRBD2 matching 7 bases. CDR1 and CDR2 (germline): MNHNY, SVGAGI (reference sequence). J was trimmed by 4 bases and V by 7 bases; bases with no gene match: 12. The CDR3 spans 15 residues.

J is TRBJ2-7 and V is TRBV28; tentatively, D is TRBD1 (5 bases). CDR1 and CDR2 from the germline V gene are MDHEN and SYDVKM. Trimming shortened V by 6 bases and J by 7 bases, and 25 bases separated the two germline ends. This CDR3 is built from 16 residues. CDR3 protein: CASSLGPTLGAGEQYF. The DNA of the CDR3 is TGTGCCAGCAGCCTGGGCCCGACGCTTGGGGCAGGTGAGCAGTACTTC.

The J gene is TRBJ1-2, the V gene TRBV6-5; 7 bases are a match to TRBD1. The germline V gene has CDR1 MNHEY and CDR2 SVGAGI. V was pared by 2 bases and J by 2 bases, with 5 bases of the junction left unmatched. There are 15 residues in the CDR3. The CDR3 is CASSYGTDLNYGYTF. The CDR3 DNA sequence: TGTGCCAGCAGTTACGGGACAGACCTAAACTATGGCTACACCTTC.

The chain employs TRBV7-8 and TRBJ2-7; 9 bases agree with TRBD1. V was pared by 5 bases and J by 3 bases, with 8 bases of the junction left unmatched. Per germline, CDR1 SGHVS and CDR2 FQNEAQ. CDR3 length equals 15 residues. As DNA, the CDR3 is TGTGCCAGCAGCCGAAAACGGGACAGGGTCTACGAGCAGTACTTC. Translation: CASSRKRDRVYEQYF.

This clone was counted only a few times. The chain uses TRBV5-1 and TRBJ1-1, with 7 bases lining up with TRBD1. CDR3 length equals 14 residues. Trimming at V came to 4 bases and at J to 8 bases, leaving 11 bases not matched to a gene. Germline CDR1 reads SGHRS; CDR2 reads YFSETQ. The CDR3 reads CASSTGQAEDEAFF. Written as DNA, the CDR3 is TGCGCCAGCAGCACAGGACAGGCCGAGGACGAAGCTTTCTTT.

This clone was seen once. The rearrangement uses TRBV6-1 and TRBJ2-5; D perhaps matches TRBD2 (6 bases). Trimming stripped 2 bases from V and 0 bases from J, with 16 bases between. The CDR3 is 17 residues long. Germline CDR1 and CDR2: MNHNS and SASEGT. Here the CDR3 DNA reads TGTGCCAGCAGTGAACTGGGCGGGACCGGGTACCAAGAGACCCAGTACTTC. Translated, it gives CASSELGGTGYQETQYF.

V and J are TRBV5-1 and TRBJ2-7; possibly TRBD2 for D (6 bases). This CDR3 contains 14 residues. Trimming shortened V by 8 bases and J by 1 base, and 16 bases separated the two germline ends. In germline, CDR1 is SGHRS, CDR2 YFSETQ. CDR3 nucleotides: TGCGCCAGTTCCCCAGCGGGCGCGTCCTACGAGCAGTACTTC. Translating gives CASSPAGASYEQYF.

This clone was seen once. The chain is built from TRBV2 and TRBJ2-1; 8 nucleotides agree with TRBD1. Germline CDR1 reads SNHLY; CDR2 reads FYNNEI. The CDR3 loop spans 14 amino acids. The junction had 10 bases not matched to a gene; V was cut back by 5 bases and J by 10 bases. The CDR3 sequence: CASSFRTGLGEQFF. The DNA for the CDR3 is TGTGCCAGCAGTTTCAGGACAGGGCTTGGAGAGCAGTTCTTC.

The rearrangement joins TRBV6-1 to TRBJ2-7; 7 bases align to TRBD1. V lost 5 bases to trimming and J lost 1 base; unmatched junction nucleotides: 8. This CDR3 has 15 residues. Per the germline V gene, CDR1 is MNHNS and CDR2 is SASEGT. The CDR3 here is CASSSPDRLSYEQYF. DNA of the CDR3: TGTGCCAGCAGTTCCCCGGACAGGCTGTCCTACGAGCAGTACTTC.

The rearrangement uses TRBV2 and TRBJ2-1; 7 positions agree with TRBD2. Germline assignment: CDR1 SNHLY and CDR2 FYNNEI. The CDR3 has 16 residues. Trimming at V came to 8 bases and at J to 6 bases, leaving 16 bases not matched to a gene. CDR3 protein: CASGFEAGVLINEQFF. Here the CDR3 DNA reads TGTGCCAGCGGTTTTGAGGCGGGAGTTCTCATCAATGAGCAGTTCTTC.

CDR3 residues: CASSAGIWSTGEQFF. CDR3 coding DNA: TGTGCCAGCAGTGCGGGCATCTGGTCTACCGGTGAGCAGTTCTTC. V usage is TRBV28 and J usage is TRBJ2-1, with D perhaps TRBD2 (5 bases). This CDR3 is built from 15 residues. CDR1 is MDHEN and CDR2 is SYDVKM in the germline V gene. Trimming took 5 bases from V and 9 from J, leaving 20 bases between them.

The V call is TRBV23-1, the J call TRBJ1-2, with TRBD1 matching 8 bases. TRBV23-1 is an open reading frame, and its role is uncertain. The V segment lost 4 bases and the J segment 1 base; nucleotides outside the gene matches: 11. The length of the CDR3 is 17 residues. The CDR3 nucleotides read TGCGCCAGCAGTCCCTTTGCAGGACAGGGTGATAACTATGGCTACACCTTC. Protein: CASSPFAGQGDNYGYTF.

The chain carries TRBV6-9 and TRBJ2-5; D is ambiguous. Germline CDR1 and CDR2: MNHGY and SVAAGI. V was pared by 6 bases and J by 0 bases, with 17 bases between. The CDR3 sequence is 16 residues long. CDR3 sequence: CASSTRQVMYQETQYF. The CDR3 nucleotides read TGTGCCAGCAGCACCCGCCAGGTCATGTACCAAGAGACCCAGTACTTC.

This rearrangement joins TRBV19 to TRBJ1-1, with 7 bases fitting TRBD1. The V gene end was trimmed by 6 bases and the J gene end by 2 bases; junction bases not matched to a gene: 6. There are 14 residues in the CDR3. Germline V CDR1 and CDR2: LNHDA, SQIVND (reference sequence). The CDR3 protein is CASRAGTANTEAFF. The CDR3 region has the DNA TGTGCCAGTAGGGCCGGGACAGCCAACACTGAAGCTTTCTTT.

The V call is TRBV6-5, the J call TRBJ2-7, with TRBD1 identical over 7 bases. V dropped 2 bases and J dropped 3; count of bases not matched to a gene: 1. This CDR3 contains 13 residues. Germline loops: CDR1 MNHEY, CDR2 SVGAGI. For the CDR3, the DNA is TGTGCCAGCAGTTACGCAGGGGGCTACGAGCAGTACTTC. It yields the protein CASSYAGGYEQYF.

The chain links TRBV5-1 to TRBJ1-4; 10 bases map to TRBD1. This CDR3 has 14 residues. V shed 2 bases, J shed 7 bases, and the junction held 2 bases outside the gene matches. Germline CDR1 is SGHRS and CDR2 is YFSETQ. The CDR3 is CASSLRDRGEKLFF. The CDR3 nucleotides are TGCGCCAGCAGCTTACGGGACAGGGGTGAAAAACTGTTTTTT.

This clone has only a few counts. This chain joins TRBV11-1 and TRBJ2-7, with TRBD2 identical over 14 bases. The CDR3 runs 15 residues. Germline V lookup: CDR1 SGHAT, CDR2 FQDESV (reference sequence). V trimming: 4 bases; J trimming: 2 bases; junction bases outside the gene matches: 1. The CDR3 nucleotides are TGTGCCAGCAGCTCGGGACTAGCGGGGGCCTACGAGCAGTACTTC. Translation gives CASSSGLAGAYEQYF.

V is TRBV5-1 and J is TRBJ2-1, with TRBD2 matching over 8 bases. The germline V gene encodes CDR1 SGHRS and CDR2 YFSETQ. V lost 4 bases to trimming and J lost 8 bases; unmatched junction nucleotides: 11. CDR3 length: 15 residues. Here the CDR3 reads CASSPQGGRQDEQFF. CDR3 nucleotides: TGCGCCAGCAGCCCCCAGGGCGGGAGGCAGGATGAGCAGTTCTTC.

The rearrangement joins TRBV10-3 to TRBJ2-5, with 7 positions matching TRBD1. Germline loops: CDR1 ENHRY, CDR2 SYGVKD. This CDR3 has 12 residues. Trimming took 7 bases from V and 3 from J; bases not matched to a gene: 2. CDR3 protein: CAIKGTEETQYF. The DNA of the CDR3 is TGTGCCATCAAGGGGACAGAAGAGACCCAGTACTTC.